These 14 T cell receptor beta chains came from one sample sequenced in a study of blood T cell repertoires in COVID-19. Measured with immunoSEQ multiplex PCR; TCRdb has only the in-frame clones, and not every one. The table lists just over 300,000 clones, approximately 90% of them singletons. Sequencing input: PBMCs or T cells enriched from blood (not recorded which). The origin of the receptors is a woman aged 40-49 years who had recovered from COVID-19.

The J gene is TRBJ2-7, the V gene TRBV7-2; a possible D gene is TRBD2 (5 bases). The CDR3 consists of 14 residues. The germline CDR1 and CDR2 sequences are SGHTA and FQGNSA. V lost 1 base, J lost 6 bases, and 13 bases lay in between. CDR3 residues: CASSLGRRSSEQYF. Here the CDR3 DNA reads TGTGCCAGCAGCTTAGGACGGAGGAGCTCCGAGCAGTACTTC.

A single count supports this clone. V usage is TRBV6-2 or TRBV6-3 and J usage is TRBJ2-7, with D perhaps matching TRBD2 (5 bases). Per germline, CDR1 MNHEY and CDR2 SVGEGT. This CDR3 is 16 amino acids long. The V gene lost 6 bases and the J gene lost 2 bases, with 20 bases spanning the gap. CDR3 region: CASSRDSGLTTYEQYF. As DNA, the CDR3 is TGTGCCAGCAGCCGCGACTCAGGACTGACCACCTACGAGCAGTACTTC.

The J gene is TRBJ1-1, the V gene TRBV28; D is uncertain. This CDR3 has 12 residues. The germline V and J ends were trimmed by 6 bases and 5 bases, with 10 bases remaining between them. CDR1 MDHEN and CDR2 SYDVKM come from the germline V gene. This CDR3 is CASRQAGTEAFF. Written as DNA, the CDR3 is TGTGCCAGCAGACAAGCGGGAACTGAAGCTTTCTTT.

This clone has a single count. The genes are TRBV3-1 (or the pseudogene TRBV3-2) and TRBJ1-1; unclear D gene. V was trimmed by 0 bases and J by 0 bases, leaving 5 bases between them. Germline assignment: CDR1 LGHDT and CDR2 YNNKEL (reference sequence). The length of the CDR3 is 14 residues. For the CDR3, the DNA is TGTGCCAGCAGCCAAGATTCGGTGAACACTGAAGCTTTCTTT. The encoded protein is CASSQDSVNTEAFF.

The V call is TRBV5-1, the J call TRBJ2-1; D unclear. V gave up 6 bases and J gave up 2 bases, with 12 bases separating them. In germline, CDR1 is SGHRS, CDR2 YFSETQ. This CDR3 spans 14 amino acids. The chain's CDR3 is CASNQVSPYNEQFF. CDR3 in DNA: TGCGCCAGCAACCAAGTCAGTCCCTACAATGAGCAGTTCTTC.

The chain employs TRBV5-4 and TRBJ2-3; D is perhaps TRBD2 (5 bases). Germline-derived CDR1 and CDR2 are SGHNT and YYREEE (reference sequence). This CDR3 is built from 16 residues. Between the trimmed V and J ends, which lost 4 bases and 2 bases, there was a span of 17 bases. The CDR3 region is CASSQSGPPSTDTQYF. CDR3 sequence (DNA): TGTGCCAGCAGCCAGAGCGGACCTCCCTCCACAGATACGCAGTATTTT.

The chain recombines TRBV5-1 with TRBJ2-1; 12 bases fit TRBD2. The CDR3 totals 16 residues. CDR1 is SGHRS, CDR2 YFSETQ, per germline. V trimming: 4 bases; J trimming: 7 bases; junction bases outside the gene matches: 9. CDR3 loop: CASSALAGGLRNEQFF. The CDR3, as DNA: TGCGCCAGCAGCGCCCTAGCGGGGGGGCTTCGGAATGAGCAGTTCTTC.

The chain carries TRBV28 and TRBJ1-4, with TRBD1 identical over 10 bases. Germline CDR1 reads MDHEN; CDR2 reads SYDVKM. V was pared by 6 bases and J by 6 bases, with 4 bases of the junction left unmatched. This CDR3 is 14 amino acids long. CDR3 protein: CASRGDRGYEKLFF. CDR3 coding DNA: TGTGCCAGCAGGGGGGACAGGGGTTATGAAAAACTGTTTTTT.

The J gene is TRBJ1-2, the V gene TRBV5-8, with 8 bases matching TRBD1. The germline V gene encodes CDR1 SGHTS and CDR2 YDEGEE. CDR3 length equals 15 residues. V lost 0 bases to trimming and J lost 4 bases; unmatched junction nucleotides: 5. The CDR3: CASSLVAGTGYGYTF. CDR3 bases: TGTGCCAGCAGCTTGGTGGCTGGGACAGGCTATGGCTACACCTTC.

The rearrangement uses TRBV6-5 and TRBJ2-1, with no clear D. The V gene lost 2 bases and the J gene lost 4 bases, with 9 bases spanning the gap. Germline-derived CDR1 and CDR2 are MNHEY and SVGAGI. The CDR3 totals 14 residues. The CDR3 DNA is TGTGCCAGCAGTTACAACAGACAATACAATGAGCAGTTCTTC. Protein: CASSYNRQYNEQFF.

The chain uses TRBV9 and TRBJ1-3, with unresolved D. Trimming stripped 2 bases from V and 1 base from J, with 7 bases between. The CDR3 has 14 amino acids. Germline V gene lookup returns CDR1 SGDLS and CDR2 YYNGEE. This CDR3 reads CASSVYSSGNTIYF. In nucleotides, the CDR3 is TGTGCCAGCAGCGTTTACAGTTCTGGAAACACCATATATTTT.

The chain combines TRBV5-4 with TRBJ2-7; 10 bases agree with TRBD2. In germline, CDR1 is SGHNT, CDR2 YYREEE (reference sequence). V lost 4 bases, J lost 4 bases, and 2 bases stayed unmatched. This CDR3 contains 13 residues. CDR3 DNA: TGTGCCAGCAGCAGCGGGGGGGGATACGAGCAGTACTTC. This translates into CASSSGGGYEQYF.

V is TRBV5-4 and J is TRBJ2-1, with TRBD2 identical over 13 bases. Germline V gene data show CDR1 as SGHNT and CDR2 as YYREEE (reference sequence). With 3 bases clipped from V and 9 bases from J, the junction kept 9 bases outside the gene matches. The CDR3 loop spans 16 amino acids. The CDR3 nucleotides are TGTGCCAGCAGCTCTGCCGGGACTAGCGGGAACCTTGAGCAGTTCTTC. Translating it yields CASSSAGTSGNLEQFF.

The rearrangement links TRBV21-1 to TRBJ1-2; the table assigns TRBD1, which was not confirmed against the DNA. TRBV21-1 is an annotated pseudogene. The CDR3 covers 15 residues. CDR3 in amino acids: CASSNDRKGGYGYTF. The CDR3 DNA is TGTGCCAGCAGCAATGACAGGAAAGGAGGCTATGGCTACACCTTC.